Shown below are 29 T cell receptor beta chains from a single sample sequenced in a study of cytomegalovirus exposure and HLA in healthy donors. PCR primers comprised 60 Vbeta and 13 Jbeta primers. TCRdb keeps only in-frame clones here, not all; method: immunoSEQ multiplex PCR. The profile covers about 140,000 clones, with around 70% appearing a single time and 1.6% taken by the ten largest. The source material was PBMCs. All receptors come from a woman aged 25 to 39 in good health and CMV-seronegative.

The genes are TRBV27 and TRBJ2-2; D is perhaps TRBD2 (7 bases). CDR3 length: 15 residues. CDR1 is MNHEY and CDR2 is SMNVEV in the germline V gene (reference sequence). Trimming cost V 5 bases and J 4 bases, with 14 bases left between them. The CDR3 region has the DNA TGTGCCAGCAGTATCGGGGGGCTCCTCACCGGGGAGCTGTTTTTT. It codes for CASSIGGLLTGELFF.

As DNA, the CDR3 is TGTGCCAGCAGCCCTCGAGGGGGCTCGGAAGGCTACACCTTC. Protein product: CASSPRGGSEGYTF. This chain links TRBV4-2 with TRBJ1-2, with 7 bases fitting TRBD1. The germline gives CDR1 LGHNA, CDR2 YNFKEQ. The CDR3 runs 14 residues. After removal of 4 bases from V and 8 bases from J, the junction contained 10 bases not matched to a gene.

The chain uses TRBV7-3 and TRBJ1-4, with no clear D. The ends were cut back, 1 base at V and 0 bases at J, with 12 bases in the middle. The CDR3 consists of 17 residues. Germline V gene lookup returns CDR1 SGHTA and CDR2 FQGTGA. The CDR3 nucleotides read TGTGCCAGCAGCTTAAGCCAGGTGGGTGCAACTAATGAAAAACTGTTTTTT. Translated, it gives CASSLSQVGATNEKLFF.

The chain uses TRBV9 and TRBJ2-5; TRBD1 aligns across 7 bases. V lost 0 bases to trimming and J lost 5 bases; unmatched junction nucleotides: 4. Germline CDR1 reads SGDLS; CDR2 reads YYNGEE. This CDR3 spans 14 amino acids. The CDR3 sequence is CASSVGQGGETQYF. The CDR3 nucleotides read TGTGCCAGCAGCGTAGGACAGGGCGGCGAGACCCAGTACTTC.

Regarding this clone: The sample carries other DNA sequences with the same CDR3. The chain combines TRBV18 with TRBJ2-7; 7 nucleotides line up with TRBD1. The CDR3 is made up of 14 amino acids. V lost 3 bases and J lost 2; bases outside the gene matches: 4. The germline V gene encodes CDR1 KGHSH and CDR2 LQKENI. CDR3 sequence reads: CASSPRQGTYEQYV. DNA for the CDR3: TGTGCCAGCTCACCCCGACAGGGAACCTACGAGCAGTACGTC.

The V call is TRBV28, the J call TRBJ2-6, with D possibly being TRBD1 (6 bases). CDR1 and CDR2 (germline): MDHEN, SYDVKM. This CDR3 has 16 amino acids. Trimming pared 3 bases from V and 0 bases from J, leaving 9 bases between. CDR3 sequence reads: CASSFGQFSGANVLTF. Here the CDR3 DNA reads TGTGCCAGCAGTTTTGGACAGTTCTCTGGGGCCAACGTCCTGACTTTC.

The rearrangement joins TRBV19 to TRBJ1-4, with D hard to call. Germline CDR1 reads LNHDA; CDR2 reads SQIVND (reference sequence). Trimming cost V 6 bases and J 8 bases, with 16 bases left between them. The CDR3 has 14 residues. The CDR3 spells CASSLTGDNEKLFF. The DNA for the CDR3 is TGTGCCAGTAGCCTGACTGGCGATAACGAAAAACTGTTTTTT.

This chain connects TRBV4-1 to TRBJ2-3, with 7 nucleotides matching TRBD1. The CDR3 has 15 amino acids. Trimming cost V 0 bases and J 10 bases; bases outside gene matches: 10. CDR1 and CDR2 from the germline V gene are MGHRA and YSYEKL. The DNA for the CDR3 is TGCGCCAGCAGCCAAGATCAAGGGACAGTGGGAGCGCAGTATTTT. Amino acid sequence: CASSQDQGTVGAQYF.

The J gene is TRBJ2-1, the V gene TRBV18; 13 bases match TRBD2. This CDR3 is built from 15 residues. After removal of 2 bases from V and 9 bases from J, the junction contained 4 bases not matched to a gene. Germline V gene data show CDR1 as KGHSH and CDR2 as LQKENI. CDR3 nucleotides: TGTGCCAGCTCACCAGGACTAGCGGGGGACGGTGAGCAGTTCTTC. It encodes CASSPGLAGDGEQFF.

The chain couples TRBV19 to TRBJ2-1; 8 nucleotides agree with TRBD1. The CDR3 has 12 amino acids. V lost 3 bases to trimming and J lost 10 bases; unmatched junction nucleotides: 2. Per the germline V gene, CDR1 is LNHDA and CDR2 is SQIVND (reference sequence). CDR3: CASSIGTGEQFF. CDR3 sequence (DNA): TGTGCCAGTAGTATCGGGACAGGCGAGCAGTTCTTC. Variable domain in full (rest from reference TRBV19 and TRBJ2-1): DGGITQSPKYLFRKEGQNVTLSCEQNLNHDAMYWYRQDPGQGLRLIYYSQIVNDFQKGDIAEGYSVSREKKESFPLTVTSAQKNPTAFYLCASSIGTGEQFFGPGTRLTVL.

This clone was recorded a few times. The V gene is TRBV6-4, the J gene TRBJ1-1; D is perhaps TRBD1 (6 bases). V lost 6 bases to trimming and J lost 0 bases, with 8 bases between them. CDR1 and CDR2 from the germline V gene are MRHNA and SNTAGT. CDR3 length: 13 residues. CDR3 loop: CASSRQVNTEAFF. DNA of the CDR3: TGTGCCAGCAGCCGACAGGTGAACACTGAAGCTTTCTTT.

This clone was recorded a few times. Other DNA sequences in this sample translate to the same CDR3. The J gene is TRBJ1-2, the V gene TRBV28, with a possible D match to TRBD1 (5 bases). Trimming stripped 3 bases from V and 6 bases from J, with 11 bases between. Germline CDR1 is MDHEN and CDR2 is SYDVKM. The CDR3 covers 13 residues. In nucleotides, the CDR3 is TGTGCCAGCAGTTTTAGGCAGGGCCATGGCTACACCTTC. It specifies CASSFRQGHGYTF.

This clone was counted a few times. The chain employs TRBV4-1 and TRBJ1-1; TRBD1 matches 8 bases. The CDR3 sequence is 13 residues long. Germline V gives CDR1 MGHRA, CDR2 YSYEKL. V gave up 3 bases and J gave up 9 bases; unmatched junction bases: 6. CDR3 coding DNA: TGCGCCAGCAGCCAGCAGGACAGGGAGAAAGCTTTCTTT. This sequence encodes CASSQQDREKAFF.

The chain links TRBV5-1 to TRBJ2-7; possibly TRBD2 for D (5 bases). This CDR3 comprises 14 residues. Between the trimmed V and J ends, which lost 5 bases and 3 bases, there was a span of 15 bases. The germline CDR1 and CDR2 sequences are SGHRS and YFSETQ. CDR3 DNA sequence: TGCGCCAGCAGGGCGGCTAGCACCGACTACGAGCAGTACTTC. Translation gives CASRAASTDYEQYF.

J is TRBJ2-5 and V is TRBV21-1; TRBD2 is the table's D call and was not checked against the DNA. TRBV21-1 is annotated as a pseudogene. This CDR3 spans 16 amino acids. The CDR3 loop reads CASSRPPGLYPETQYF. The CDR3 bases are TGTGCCAGCAGCAGACCACCGGGACTTTACCCAGAGACCCAGTACTTC.

This clone was detected only once. The chain couples TRBV30 to TRBJ2-5; perhaps TRBD1 as D (6 bases). This CDR3 region has 13 residues. Deletions cut 2 bases from V and 5 bases from J, with 12 bases between. The V gene's germline CDR1 is GTSNPN and CDR2 SVGIG (reference sequence). The CDR3 sequence: CAWSPTGAETQYF. The CDR3 nucleotides read TGTGCCTGGAGTCCGACAGGCGCGGAGACCCAGTACTTC.

The chain uses TRBV14 and TRBJ2-5; no clear D. This CDR3 comprises 15 residues. Germline-derived CDR1 and CDR2 are SGHDN and FVKESK. The V end lost 4 bases, the J end lost 0 bases, and 12 bases lay between the germline ends. The CDR3 DNA reads TGTGCCAGCAGCCCCCTGGAGTGGTACCAAGAGACCCAGTACTTC. Its translation: CASSPLEWYQETQYF. Full variable domain (remainder filled in from reference TRBV14 and TRBJ2-5): EAGVTQFPSHSVIEKGQTVTLRCDPISGHDNLYWYRRVMGKEIKFLLHFVKESKQDESGMPNNRFLAERTGGTYSTLKVQPAELEDSGVYFCASSPLEWYQETQYFGPGTRLLVL.

The chain has TRBV28 and TRBJ2-1; 9 bases line up with TRBD2. V gave up 8 bases and J gave up 9 bases; unmatched junction bases: 8. The CDR3 is made up of 13 amino acids. CDR1 is MDHEN, CDR2 SYDVKM, per germline. CDR3: CASYASGVSEQFF. In nucleotides, the CDR3 is TGTGCCAGCTATGCTAGCGGGGTAAGTGAGCAGTTCTTC.

This chain links TRBV4-2 with TRBJ2-5; TRBD2 is a possible D gene (7 bases). The germline gives CDR1 LGHNA, CDR2 YNFKEQ. V lost 0 bases, J lost 4 bases, and 15 bases lay in between. The CDR3 is made up of 16 amino acids. CDR3 loop: CASSQETGGGRETQYF. CDR3 DNA sequence: TGTGCCAGCAGCCAAGAGACTGGGGGCGGGAGAGAGACCCAGTACTTC.

The chain recombines TRBV20-1 with TRBJ2-3, with D possibly matching TRBD2 (5 bases). Trimming removed 5 bases at V and 6 bases at J, with 9 bases between. Germline V gene lookup returns CDR1 DFQATT and CDR2 SNEGSKA (reference sequence). The CDR3 is made up of 11 amino acids. CDR3 amino acids: CSAPSGDTQYF. CDR3 DNA: TGCAGTGCTCCCTCGGGGGATACGCAGTATTTT.

V usage is TRBV5-4 and J usage is TRBJ2-3; TRBD2 is a possible D gene (6 bases). V dropped 4 bases and J dropped 0 bases, with 18 bases sitting between them. Germline CDR1 is SGHNT and CDR2 is YYREEE (reference sequence). The CDR3 totals 17 residues. The CDR3 sequence is CASSRKIADSSTDTQYF. The CDR3, as DNA: TGTGCCAGCAGCCGGAAAATAGCGGATTCTAGCACAGATACGCAGTATTTT.

The chain uses TRBV6-1 and TRBJ1-1; D remains ambiguous. The V end was cut by 1 base, the J end by 3 bases, with 9 bases between. Germline CDR1 reads MNHNS; CDR2 reads SASEGT. This CDR3 has 14 residues. The CDR3 DNA is TGTGCCAGCAGTGAAGTTGGAGGGTACACTGAAGCTTTCTTT. Translation gives CASSEVGGYTEAFF.

In this sample, this clone turned up a few times. The chain combines TRBV28 with TRBJ2-3; TRBD2 agrees at 10 bases. Trimming cost V 8 bases and J 0 bases; bases outside gene matches: 5. CDR1 and CDR2 from the germline V gene are MDHEN and SYDVKM. The CDR3 runs 15 residues. CDR3: CASVSGGSSTDTQYF. The CDR3, as DNA: TGTGCCAGCGTTAGCGGGGGGTCTAGCACAGATACGCAGTATTTT. The variable domain in full, completed from reference TRBV28 and TRBJ2-3, reads DVKVTQSSRYLVKRTGEKVFLECVQDMDHENMFWYRQDPGLGLRLIYFSYDVKMKEKGDIPEGYSVSREKKERFSLILESASTNQTSMYLCASVSGGSSTDTQYFGPGTRLTVL.

This clone appeared a few times. The V gene is TRBV9, the J gene TRBJ2-5, with 9 nucleotides matching TRBD1. The CDR3 has 15 residues. Germline CDR1 is SGDLS and CDR2 is YYNGEE. The J segment lost 5 bases and the V segment lost 4 bases, leaving 9 bases of the junction unmatched. The CDR3 is CASSNPGTGRETQYF. The CDR3 region has the DNA TGTGCCAGCAGCAACCCCGGGACAGGGAGGGAGACCCAGTACTTC.

The V gene is TRBV7-3, the J gene TRBJ2-5; a weak D match, TRBD2 (5 bases). Trimming took 5 bases from V and 1 from J, leaving 8 bases between them. The CDR3 runs 13 residues. CDR1 and CDR2 from the germline V gene are SGHTA and FQGTGA. CDR3 DNA sequence: TGTGCCAGCAGCCCGGGATCCCAAGAGACCCAGTACTTC. This translates into CASSPGSQETQYF.

Worth noting for this clone: The sample carries other DNA sequences with the same CDR3. This chain uses TRBV25-1 with TRBJ1-1, with D perhaps TRBD1 (5 bases). V lost 1 base, J lost 3 bases, and 9 bases lay in between. CDR1 and CDR2 (germline): MGHDK, SYGVNS. This CDR3 comprises 14 residues. The CDR3 nucleotides are TGTGCCAGCAGTGAATTACGGGGGGACACTGAAGCTTTCTTT. The encoded protein is CASSELRGDTEAFF.

The rearrangement links TRBV19 to TRBJ1-5; a weak D match, TRBD1 (5 bases). Per germline, CDR1 LNHDA and CDR2 SQIVND (reference sequence). The CDR3 is made up of 13 amino acids. Trimming took off 5 bases at V and 4 bases at J, with 9 bases between the two ends. The CDR3 nucleotides read TGTGCCAGTAGTCAGGGTATGAATCAGCCCCAGCATTTT. Residues: CASSQGMNQPQHF. Complete variable domain (other parts from reference TRBV19 and TRBJ1-5): DGGITQSPKYLFRKEGQNVTLSCEQNLNHDAMYWYRQDPGQGLRLIYYSQIVNDFQKGDIAEGYSVSREKKESFPLTVTSAQKNPTAFYLCASSQGMNQPQHFGDGTRLSIL.

The chain combines TRBV6-1 with TRBJ2-5, with D perhaps matching TRBD2 (5 bases). The CDR3 sequence is 12 residues long. Trimming stripped 2 bases from V and 7 bases from J, with 8 bases between. Germline assignment: CDR1 MNHNS and CDR2 SASEGT. The CDR3 spells CASSESAGTQYF. The CDR3 DNA sequence: TGTGCCAGCAGTGAATCGGCGGGGACCCAGTACTTC.

The rearrangement uses TRBV30 and TRBJ2-6; D ambiguous. CDR3 length: 17 residues. The V gene's germline CDR1 is GTSNPN and CDR2 SVGIG (reference sequence). Trimming took off 0 bases at V and 0 bases at J, with 12 bases between the two ends. The CDR3 DNA is TGTGCCTGGAGTGTAAGTGTCTTCAGCTCTGGGGCCAACGTCCTGACTTTC. The encoded protein is CAWSVSVFSSGANVLTF. Supplemented by reference TRBV30 and TRBJ2-6, the full variable domain reads SQTIHQWPATLVQPVGSPLSLECTVEGTSNPNLYWYRQAAGRGLQLLFYSVGIGQISSEVPQNLSASRPQDRQFILSSKKLLLSDSGFYLCAWSVSVFSSGANVLTFGAGSRLTVL.